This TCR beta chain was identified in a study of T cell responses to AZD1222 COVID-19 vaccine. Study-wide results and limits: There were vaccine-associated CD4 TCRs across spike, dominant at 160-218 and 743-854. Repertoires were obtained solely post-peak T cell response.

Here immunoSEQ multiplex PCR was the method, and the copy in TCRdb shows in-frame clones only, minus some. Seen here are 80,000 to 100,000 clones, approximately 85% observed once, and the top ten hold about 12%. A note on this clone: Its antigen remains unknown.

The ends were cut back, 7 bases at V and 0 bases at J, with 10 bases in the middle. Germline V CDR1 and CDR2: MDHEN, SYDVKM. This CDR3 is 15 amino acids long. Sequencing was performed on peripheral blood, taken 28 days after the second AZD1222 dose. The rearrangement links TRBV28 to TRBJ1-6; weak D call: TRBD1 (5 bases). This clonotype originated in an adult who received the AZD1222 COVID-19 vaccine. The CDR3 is CASIQGNSYNSPLHF. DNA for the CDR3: TGTGCCAGCATTCAGGGAAACTCCTATAATTCACCCCTCCACTTT.